This T cell receptor (beta chain) was recovered during a study of cytomegalovirus exposure and HLA in healthy donors. The PCR ran on 60 Vbeta and 13 Jbeta primers. Repertoires were generated with immunoSEQ multiplex PCR, while TCRdb's copy carries only in-frame clones and drops some. The sample includes 100,000 to 140,000 clones, more than 65% of them seen just once. This CDR3 is built from 16 residues. Trimming shortened V by 5 bases and J by 4 bases, and 17 bases separated the two germline ends. Per the germline V gene, CDR1 is SGHTA and CDR2 is FQGNSA. The J gene is TRBJ2-2, the V gene TRBV7-2, with D perhaps matching TRBD2 (5 bases). Sequenced sample: PBMCs. The sequence was obtained from a male donor in good health and CMV-seronegative. CDR3 loop: CASSPRLLPGTGELFF. CDR3 nucleotides: TGTGCCAGCAGCCCGAGACTACTGCCGGGCACCGGGGAGCTGTTTTTT.